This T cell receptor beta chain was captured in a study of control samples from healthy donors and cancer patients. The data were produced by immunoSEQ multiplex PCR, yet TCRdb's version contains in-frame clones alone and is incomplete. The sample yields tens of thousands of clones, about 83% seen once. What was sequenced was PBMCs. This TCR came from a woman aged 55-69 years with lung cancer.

CDR3 region: CASSWRDTEAFF. CDR3 nucleotides: TGCGCCAGCAGCTGGAGAGACACTGAAGCTTTCTTT. The chain employs TRBV5-1 and TRBJ1-1; no clear D. The CDR3 contains 12 residues. The V and J ends lost 3 bases and 3 bases respectively, with 6 bases between them. Per germline, CDR1 SGHRS and CDR2 YFSETQ.